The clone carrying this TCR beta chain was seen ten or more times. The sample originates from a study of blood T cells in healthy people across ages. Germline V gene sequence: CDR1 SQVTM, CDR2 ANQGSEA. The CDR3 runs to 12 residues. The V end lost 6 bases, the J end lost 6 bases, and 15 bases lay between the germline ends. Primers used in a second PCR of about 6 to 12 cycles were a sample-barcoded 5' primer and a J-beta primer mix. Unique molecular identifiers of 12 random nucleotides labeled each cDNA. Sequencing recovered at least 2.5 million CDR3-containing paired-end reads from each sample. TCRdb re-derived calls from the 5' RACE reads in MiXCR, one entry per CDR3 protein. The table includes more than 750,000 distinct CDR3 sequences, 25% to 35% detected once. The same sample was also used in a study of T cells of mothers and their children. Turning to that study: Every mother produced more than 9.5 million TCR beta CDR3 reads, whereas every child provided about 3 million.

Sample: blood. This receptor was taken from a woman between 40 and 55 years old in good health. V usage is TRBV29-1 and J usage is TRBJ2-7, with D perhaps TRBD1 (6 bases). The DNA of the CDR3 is TGCAGCGTCTCCGCCGCCAGGGGCGAGCAGTACTTC. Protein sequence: CSVSAARGEQYF.